This TCR beta chain was identified in a study of shared clonotypes between healthy human individuals. The study, taken as a whole, reports: In general, naive subsets displayed greater estimated richness than memory subsets did.

Profiled with immunoSEQ multiplex PCR; TCRdb holds only in-frame clones, not every one. The profile shows under 650,000 clones, 90% to 96% of them singletons. CDR1 is MNHEY, CDR2 SVGAGI, per germline. Trimming cost V 5 bases and J 8 bases; bases outside gene matches: 12. The CDR3 is 15 residues long. In the case of this clone: Its target is not known.

The sequence was collected from a woman in her twenties or thirties in good health. The V call is TRBV6-5, the J call TRBJ1-1, with 9 bases that match TRBD1. Sequencing was done on a sample of naive CD4+ T cells sorted from blood. The sample's subset: CD45RA+ positively selected. In DNA, the CDR3 is TGTGCCAGCAGTAGGGGGGCGGACAGGGGCAAAGAAGCTTTCTTT. This gives the protein CASSRGADRGKEAFF.